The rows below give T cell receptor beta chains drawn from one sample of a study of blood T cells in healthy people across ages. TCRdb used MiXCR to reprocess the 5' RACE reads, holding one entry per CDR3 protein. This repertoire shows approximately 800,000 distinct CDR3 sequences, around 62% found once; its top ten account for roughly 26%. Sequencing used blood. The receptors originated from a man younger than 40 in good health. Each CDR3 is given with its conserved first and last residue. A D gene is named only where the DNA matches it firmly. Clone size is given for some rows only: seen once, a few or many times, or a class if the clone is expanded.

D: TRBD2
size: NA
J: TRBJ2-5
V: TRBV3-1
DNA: TGTGCCAGCAGCCAGGTCAGATCAAGGCGGGGGGAGACCCAGTACTTC
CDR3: CASSQVRSRRGETQYF

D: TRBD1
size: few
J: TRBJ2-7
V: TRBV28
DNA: TGTGCCAGCAGTTTAGGGACAGGAAGGTACTTC
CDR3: CASSLGTGRYF

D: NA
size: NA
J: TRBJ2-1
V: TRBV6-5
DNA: TGTGCCAGCACACCGACAGGGAGGGGAAATGAGCAGTTCTTC
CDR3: CASTPTGRGNEQFF

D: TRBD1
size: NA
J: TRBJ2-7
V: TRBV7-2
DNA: TGTGCCAGCGAAGGTACAGGGGGCTACGAGCAGTACTTC
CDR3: CASEGTGGYEQYF

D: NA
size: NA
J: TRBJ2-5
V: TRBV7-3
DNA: TGTGCCAGCAGCGAACAGGGTTGGGAGACCCAGTACTTC
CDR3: CASSEQGWETQYF

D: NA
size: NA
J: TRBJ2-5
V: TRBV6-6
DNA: TGTGCCAGCGAGACAAAACCGCGACGTACTCAGCAAGAGACCCAGTACTTC
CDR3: CASETKPRRTQQETQYF

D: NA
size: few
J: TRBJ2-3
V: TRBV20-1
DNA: TGCAGTGCTGCTTACACAGATACGCAGTATTTT
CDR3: CSAAYTDTQYF

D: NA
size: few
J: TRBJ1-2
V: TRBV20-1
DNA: TGCAGTGCTACAGGGACTCCCGGCTACACCTTC
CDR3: CSATGTPGYTF

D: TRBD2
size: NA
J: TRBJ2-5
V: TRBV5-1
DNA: TGCGCCAGCAGCTTCATGAGCGGGGGGCCAGAGACCCAGTACTTC
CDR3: CASSFMSGGPETQYF

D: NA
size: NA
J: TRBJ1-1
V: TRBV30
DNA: TGTGCCTGGATGAATAGAAAGGAAGCTTTCTTT
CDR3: CAWMNRKEAFF

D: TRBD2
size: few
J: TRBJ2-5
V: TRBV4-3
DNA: TGCGCCAGCGGGACTAGCGGGGTCCCGGTGACCCAGTACTTC
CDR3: CASGTSGVPVTQYF

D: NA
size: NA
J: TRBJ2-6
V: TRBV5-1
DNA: TGCGCCAGCAGGGGTCCGGGAATATTAGTCTCCGGGGCCAACGTCCTGACTTTC
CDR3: CASRGPGILVSGANVLTF